This TCR beta chain stems from a study of blood T cell repertoires in COVID-19. The table came from immunoSEQ multiplex PCR; TCRdb's copy has only in-frame clones and leaves some out. Of about 230,000 clones detected, 70% to 90% appear once; the ten largest clones hold about 2.5%. The length of the CDR3 is 17 residues. The germline V and J ends were trimmed by 2 bases and 0 bases, with 13 bases remaining between them. CDR1 and CDR2 (germline): SGHTA, FQGNSA. The sequenced sample consisted of peripheral blood. The genes are TRBV7-2 and TRBJ2-2; D possibly corresponds to TRBD1 (6 bases). The source of this sequence is a man aged 25-40 years with COVID-19, enrolled during active disease. CDR3: CASSLWSGQSNTGELFF. The CDR3 bases are TGTGCCAGCAGCTTATGGTCCGGACAGTCGAACACCGGGGAGCTGTTTTTT.